This passage covers 12 T cell receptor beta chains from one sample sequenced in a study of cytomegalovirus exposure and HLA in healthy donors. With 60 Vbeta and 13 Jbeta primers, the PCR was carried out. Profiled with immunoSEQ multiplex PCR; TCRdb holds only in-frame clones, not every one. The repertoire includes about 300,000 clones, around 86% of them detected once, and almost 4% sits in the top ten. What was sequenced was PBMCs. These receptors were collected from a middle-aged man in good health and CMV-seropositive.

V usage is TRBV28 and J usage is TRBJ2-5; 8 bases are a match to TRBD1. The CDR3 is made up of 16 amino acids. Germline CDR1 and CDR2: MDHEN and SYDVKM. V dropped 4 bases and J dropped 5; count of bases not matched to a gene: 12. DNA for the CDR3: TGTGCCAGCAGTTCAACCGGGGACAGGCTGAGGGAGACCCAGTACTTC. It encodes CASSSTGDRLRETQYF.

The sample holds one count of this clone. V is TRBV7-3 and J is TRBJ1-2, with a possible D match to TRBD1 (6 bases). Trimming pared 4 bases from V and 2 bases from J, leaving 17 bases between. Germline lookup yields CDR1 SGHTA and CDR2 FQGTGA. CDR3 length equals 16 residues. The CDR3 coding sequence is TGTGCCAGCAGCTCCCCAGAGGACAGCTTAAACTATGGCTACACCTTC. Protein product: CASSSPEDSLNYGYTF.

The chain combines TRBV6-6 with TRBJ2-7; 9 nucleotides align to TRBD1. Per the germline V gene, CDR1 is MNHNY and CDR2 is SVGAGI (reference sequence). The junction had 9 bases not matched to a gene; V was cut back by 7 bases and J by 5 bases. This CDR3 comprises 14 residues. The CDR3 DNA is TGTGCCAGCACCTTCCGGGACAGGGCACACGAGCAGTACTTC. Protein product: CASTFRDRAHEQYF.

The chain employs TRBV27 and TRBJ2-7; D possibly corresponds to TRBD2 (6 bases). Germline CDR1 and CDR2: MNHEY and SMNVEV (reference sequence). This CDR3 comprises 14 residues. V shed 6 bases and J shed 0 bases, with 12 bases lying between them. For the CDR3, the DNA is TGTGCCAGCAGCCGCGGGATTGCCTCCTACGAGCAGTACTTC. This translates into CASSRGIASYEQYF.

J is TRBJ2-3 and V is TRBV7-9; 7 nucleotides line up with TRBD2. The V segment lost 5 bases and the J segment 4 bases; nucleotides outside the gene matches: 15. The CDR3 loop spans 17 amino acids. The germline V gene encodes CDR1 SEHNR and CDR2 FQNEAQ (reference sequence). CDR3 DNA: TGTGCCAGCAGCCCCCCCGGAGTGGGGGGGGTGGCAGATACGCAGTATTTT. Translation: CASSPPGVGGVADTQYF. Full variable domain (rest looked up from reference TRBV7-9 and TRBJ2-3): DTGVSQNPRHKITKRGQNVTFRCDPISEHNRLYWYRQTLGQGPEFLTYFQNEAQLEKSRLLSDRFSAERPKGSFSTLEIQRTEQGDSAMYLCASSPPGVGGVADTQYFGPGTRLTVL.

The chain employs TRBV28 and TRBJ2-5, with a weak D call TRBD2 (6 bases). Trimming pared 2 bases from V and 4 bases from J, leaving 11 bases between. The germline V gene has CDR1 MDHEN and CDR2 SYDVKM. The CDR3 is 14 amino acids. DNA of the CDR3: TGTGCCAGCAGTTTAATAGCGGAGGGAGAGACCCAGTACTTC. This sequence encodes CASSLIAEGETQYF.

On this clone itself: Other DNA sequences in the same sample also yield this CDR3. V and J are TRBV27 and TRBJ2-1; 7 positions match TRBD2. The CDR3 covers 14 residues. The V segment lost 3 bases and the J segment 4 bases; nucleotides outside the gene matches: 3. Germline V CDR1 and CDR2: MNHEY, SMNVEV (reference sequence). The CDR3 region is CASSFLREYNEQFF. The CDR3 coding sequence is TGTGCCAGCAGTTTCTTGCGGGAGTACAATGAGCAGTTCTTC.

The J gene is TRBJ2-1, the V gene TRBV27; 7 bases match TRBD1. The CDR3 is made up of 15 amino acids. V trimming: 6 bases; J trimming: 9 bases; junction bases outside the gene matches: 14. Germline lookup yields CDR1 MNHEY and CDR2 SMNVEV (reference sequence). CDR3 bases: TGTGCCAGCAGCACTACCCGGACAGGTCGGATTGAGCAGTTCTTC. Translating it yields CASSTTRTGRIEQFF.

The chain employs TRBV9 and TRBJ1-1, with TRBD1 matching over 8 bases. Trimming at V came to 0 bases and at J to 5 bases, leaving 12 bases not matched to a gene. This CDR3 spans 17 amino acids. The germline CDR1 and CDR2 sequences are SGDLS and YYNGEE. CDR3 DNA: TGTGCCAGCAGCGTAGGACAATGGCAGGGGGCAGGGACTGAAGCTTTCTTT. As protein: CASSVGQWQGAGTEAFF.

The J gene is TRBJ1-2, the V gene TRBV21-1; no DNA check was done on the table's D call, TRBD1. TRBV21-1 is deemed a pseudogene. The CDR3 runs 17 residues. The CDR3 coding sequence is TGTGCCAGCAGCAAAGTCCGGACAGGGGGCGGTCGGGGTGGCTACACCTTC. It is translated as CASSKVRTGGGRGGYTF.

The rearrangement joins TRBV6-5 to TRBJ1-6; 10 positions agree with TRBD1. The CDR3 is 14 residues long. Germline CDR1 is MNHEY and CDR2 is SVGAGI. V was clipped by 6 bases and J by 9 bases; unmatched bases: 5. The CDR3 DNA follows: TGTGCCAGCAGCCGGGACAGGGGCTCTTCACCCCTCCACTTT. Translated: CASSRDRGSSPLHF.

The gene calls are TRBV5-1 and TRBJ2-1, with 8 bases matching TRBD1. The CDR3 is 17 amino acids. CDR1 is SGHRS and CDR2 is YFSETQ in the germline V gene. J was trimmed by 9 bases and V by 0 bases; bases with no gene match: 14. CDR3 in DNA: TGCGCCAGCAGCTTGGATATCGGACAGGGTCATGGGGGTGAGCAGTTCTTC. Translating it yields CASSLDIGQGHGGEQFF. Based on the CDR3 plus reference TRBV5-1 and TRBJ2-1, the full variable domain is KAGVTQTPRYLIKTRGQQVTLSCSPISGHRSVSWYQQTPGQGLQFLFEYFSETQRNKGNFPGRFSGRQFSNSRSEMNVSTLELGDSALYLCASSLDIGQGHGGEQFFGPGTRLTVL.